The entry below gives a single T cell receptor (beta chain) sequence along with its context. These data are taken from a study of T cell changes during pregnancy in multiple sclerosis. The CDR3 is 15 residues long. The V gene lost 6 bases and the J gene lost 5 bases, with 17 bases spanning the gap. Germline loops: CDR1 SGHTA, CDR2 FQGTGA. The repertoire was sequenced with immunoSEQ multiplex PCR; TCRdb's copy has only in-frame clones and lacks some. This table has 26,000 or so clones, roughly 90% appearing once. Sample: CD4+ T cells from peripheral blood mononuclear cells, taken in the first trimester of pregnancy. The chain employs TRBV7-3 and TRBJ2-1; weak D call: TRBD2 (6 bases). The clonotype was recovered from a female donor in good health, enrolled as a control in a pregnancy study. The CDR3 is CASSRRLAGNNEQFF. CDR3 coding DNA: TGTGCCAGCAGTAGGCGACTGGCGGGGAACAATGAGCAGTTCTTC. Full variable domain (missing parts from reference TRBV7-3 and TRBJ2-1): GAGVSQTPSNKVTEKGKYVELRCDPISGHTALYWYRQSLGQGPEFLIYFQGTGAADDSGLPNDRFFAVRPEGSVSTLKIQRTERGDSAVYLCASSRRLAGNNEQFFGPGTRLTVL.